A selection of T cell receptor beta chains follows, all from one sample in a study of cytomegalovirus exposure and HLA in healthy donors. Only in-frame clones appear in the TCRdb table, and some are missing; sequencing was by immunoSEQ multiplex PCR. The sample lists approximately 140,000 clones; 84% were seen once. Input material: PBMCs. The receptors derive from a woman aged 25 to 39 in good health and CMV-seronegative. Both conserved end residues are part of each CDR3. A D gene is named only where the DNA matches it firmly. Only part of the rows carry a size: once, few, many, or a class if the clone is expanded.

v_gene: TRBV15
abundance: NA
d_gene: NA
j_gene: TRBJ1-2
CDR3aa: CATSREGAGGYGYTF
CDR3nt: TGTGCCACCAGCAGAGAGGGGGCGGGGGGCTATGGCTACACCTTC

v_gene: TRBV5-1
abundance: NA
d_gene: NA
j_gene: TRBJ1-1
CDR3aa: CASSLNAVNTEAFF
CDR3nt: TGCGCCAGCAGCTTAAACGCGGTGAACACTGAAGCTTTCTTT

v_gene: TRBV19
abundance: NA
d_gene: NA
j_gene: TRBJ2-2
CDR3aa: CASSQPGAGELFF
CDR3nt: TGTGCCAGTAGCCAACCGGGGGCCGGGGAGCTGTTTTTT

v_gene: TRBV11-2
abundance: NA
d_gene: TRBD2
j_gene: TRBJ2-2
CDR3aa: CASSPGLAGTGELFF
CDR3nt: TGTGCCAGCAGCCCCGGACTAGCGGGAACCGGGGAGCTGTTTTTT

v_gene: TRBV20-1
abundance: NA
d_gene: NA
j_gene: TRBJ2-7
CDR3aa: CSASSHEQYF
CDR3nt: TGCAGTGCTAGTAGCCACGAGCAGTACTTC

v_gene: TRBV11-2
abundance: NA
d_gene: TRBD2
j_gene: TRBJ2-5
CDR3aa: CASSLGQSSGARETQYF
CDR3nt: TGTGCCAGCAGCTTAGGGCAATCTAGCGGGGCCCGTGAGACCCAGTACTTC

v_gene: TRBV5-1
abundance: NA
d_gene: TRBD2
j_gene: TRBJ2-7
CDR3aa: CASSLESGGDTYEQYF
CDR3nt: TGCGCCAGCAGCTTAGAATCCGGGGGGGATACCTACGAGCAGTACTTC

v_gene: TRBV18
abundance: NA
d_gene: NA
j_gene: TRBJ2-5
CDR3aa: CASSGAVETQYF
CDR3nt: TGTGCCAGCTCAGGGGCCGTGGAGACCCAGTACTTC

v_gene: TRBV21-1
abundance: NA
d_gene: NA
j_gene: TRBJ1-6
CDR3aa: CASSKSRGPNSPLHF
CDR3nt: TGTGCCAGCAGCAAAAGCAGGGGCCCTAATTCACCCCTCCACTTT

v_gene: TRBV5-5
abundance: NA
d_gene: NA
j_gene: TRBJ1-1
CDR3aa: CASSFSQRNTEAFF
CDR3nt: TGTGCCAGCAGCTTCTCACAAAGGAACACTGAAGCTTTCTTT

v_gene: TRBV2
abundance: NA
d_gene: NA
j_gene: TRBJ1-4
CDR3aa: CATNRAPNEKLFF
CDR3nt: TGTGCCACCAACAGGGCTCCTAATGAAAAACTGTTTTTT

v_gene: TRBV12-5
abundance: NA
d_gene: NA
j_gene: TRBJ2-7
CDR3aa: CASGLSGQEQYF
CDR3nt: TGTGCTAGTGGTTTGAGTGGACAAGAGCAGTACTTC

v_gene: TRBV7-2
abundance: NA
d_gene: TRBD2
j_gene: TRBJ2-1
CDR3aa: CASSLVALAGVHEQFF
CDR3nt: TGTGCCAGCAGCTTAGTAGCACTAGCGGGGGTTCATGAGCAGTTCTTC

v_gene: TRBV6-1
abundance: NA
d_gene: TRBD1
j_gene: TRBJ2-1
CDR3aa: CASIYGTGYNNEQFF
CDR3nt: TGTGCCAGCATCTACGGGACAGGGTATAACAATGAGCAGTTCTTC

v_gene: TRBV12-5
abundance: NA
d_gene: NA
j_gene: TRBJ1-2
CDR3aa: CASGLPTGTDYGYTF
CDR3nt: TGTGCTAGTGGTTTGCCCACCGGGACTGACTATGGCTACACCTTC

v_gene: TRBV4-1
abundance: NA
d_gene: TRBD1
j_gene: TRBJ1-1
CDR3aa: CASSWDRALNTEAFF
CDR3nt: TGCGCCAGCAGCTGGGACAGGGCGCTAAACACTGAAGCTTTCTTT

v_gene: TRBV2
abundance: NA
d_gene: NA
j_gene: TRBJ1-4
CDR3aa: CASSVRGVGEKLFF
CDR3nt: TGTGCCAGCAGTGTCAGGGGCGTTGGGGAAAAACTGTTTTTT

v_gene: TRBV6-1
abundance: NA
d_gene: NA
j_gene: TRBJ1-5
CDR3aa: CASSEAPGNNQPQHF
CDR3nt: TGTGCCAGCAGTGAAGCTCCGGGAAACAATCAGCCCCAGCATTTT

v_gene: TRBV29-1
abundance: NA
d_gene: NA
j_gene: TRBJ2-5
CDR3aa: CSVEDLSVQETQYF
CDR3nt: TGCAGCGTTGAAGATCTGTCGGTCCAAGAGACCCAGTACTTC

v_gene: TRBV6-4
abundance: NA
d_gene: TRBD2
j_gene: TRBJ2-7
CDR3aa: CASSEKAGGLGEQYF
CDR3nt: TGTGCCAGCAGTGAGAAGGCGGGGGGGCTTGGCGAGCAGTACTTC

v_gene: TRBV7-2
abundance: NA
d_gene: NA
j_gene: TRBJ1-1
CDR3aa: CASSLETVMNTEAFF
CDR3nt: TGTGCCAGCAGCTTAGAGACAGTCATGAACACTGAAGCTTTCTTT

v_gene: TRBV5-4
abundance: once
d_gene: TRBD2
j_gene: TRBJ2-1
CDR3aa: CASSYRLAGVYNEQFF
CDR3nt: TGTGCCAGCAGCTATCGACTAGCGGGGGTCTACAATGAGCAGTTCTTC

v_gene: TRBV15
abundance: NA
d_gene: NA
j_gene: TRBJ1-5
CDR3aa: CATSSLSQPQHF
CDR3nt: TGTGCCACCAGCAGTTTGAGTCAGCCCCAGCATTTT

v_gene: TRBV7-9
abundance: NA
d_gene: TRBD1
j_gene: TRBJ1-6
CDR3aa: CASSLGDRRISPLHF
CDR3nt: TGTGCCAGCAGCTTAGGGGACAGGCGGATTTCACCCCTCCACTTT

v_gene: TRBV5-4
abundance: NA
d_gene: TRBD1
j_gene: TRBJ1-1
CDR3aa: CASSFDRGNTEAFF
CDR3nt: TGTGCCAGCAGCTTTGACAGGGGGAACACTGAAGCTTTCTTT

v_gene: TRBV6-6
abundance: once
d_gene: NA
j_gene: TRBJ1-3
CDR3aa: CASSFRVLNGNTIYF
CDR3nt: TGTGCCAGCAGTTTCAGGGTGTTAAATGGAAACACCATATATTTT

v_gene: TRBV2
abundance: NA
d_gene: NA
j_gene: TRBJ2-1
CDR3aa: CASSSDREGEQFF
CDR3nt: TGTGCCAGCAGTTCGGACAGGGAGGGTGAGCAGTTCTTC